The 20 T cell receptor beta chains listed next were all sequenced from one sample in a study of blood T cell repertoires in COVID-19 (TCRdb year 2020). To prepare the library, the immunoSEQ multiplex PCR assay was applied. TCRdb stores this immuneACCESS table with in-frame sequences only. Part of the clones is absent; in the studies checked, under half of the shortfall reflects unresolved V genes, and no reason is known for the rest. The sample data list tens of thousands of clones, and around nine tenths of these were observed just once. Together, the top ten hold roughly 12% of the sample. The sample comprised peripheral blood. These receptors all come from a man between 65 and 80 years old with active or convalescent COVID-19.

This clone was recorded once. The gene calls are TRBV2 and TRBJ1-2, with 11 bases matching TRBD1. J was trimmed by 1 base and V by 4 bases; bases with no gene match: 11. The CDR3 is 18 amino acids. Germline V gene data show CDR1 as SNHLY and CDR2 as FYNNEI. CDR3 loop: CASSANRDRGMYNYGYTF. CDR3 DNA sequence: TGTGCCAGCAGTGCTAACCGGGACAGGGGGATGTATAACTATGGCTACACCTTC.

The gene calls are TRBV2 and TRBJ1-2; tentative D call: TRBD1 (6 bases). This CDR3 contains 13 residues. Trimming shortened V by 4 bases and J by 10 bases, and 16 bases separated the two germline ends. Looked up from germline, CDR1 is SNHLY and CDR2 is FYNNEI. Here the CDR3 reads CASSVVKDSIYTF. The CDR3 DNA reads TGTGCCAGCAGTGTTGTTAAGGACAGCATCTACACCTTC.

This chain joins TRBV6-2 or TRBV6-3 and TRBJ2-1; 9 bases match TRBD2. Per germline, CDR1 MNHEY and CDR2 SVGEGT. V lost 1 base to trimming and J lost 5 bases; unmatched junction nucleotides: 3. This CDR3 contains 15 residues. In nucleotides, the CDR3 is TGTGCCAGCAGTTACTGGGCTAGCGGGGACAATGAGCAGTTCTTC. Its protein is CASSYWASGDNEQFF.

The chain links TRBV2 to TRBJ2-7; a possible D gene is TRBD1 (6 bases). From germline, CDR1 is SNHLY and CDR2 FYNNEI. The CDR3 is 14 amino acids. Trimming took off 2 bases at V and 6 bases at J, with 14 bases between the two ends. DNA for the CDR3: TGTGCCAGCAGTGAATGGGGGACATTGGGCGAGCAGTACTTC. It codes for CASSEWGTLGEQYF.

The CDR3 protein is CASGQIGGYTF. The CDR3 nucleotides read TGTGCCAGCGGACAGATAGGTGGCTACACCTTC. The chain has TRBV14 and TRBJ1-2; D possibly corresponds to TRBD1 (6 bases). CDR3 length: 11 amino acids. Trimming took off 8 bases at V and 7 bases at J, with 11 bases between the two ends. Germline V gives CDR1 SGHDN, CDR2 FVKESK.

V is TRBV20-1 and J is TRBJ2-3, with D hard to call. V shed 6 bases and J shed 0 bases, with 4 bases lying between them. The CDR3 contains 11 residues. CDR1 is DFQATT, CDR2 SNEGSKA, per germline (reference sequence). The CDR3 DNA reads TGCAGTGCCCTGAGCACAGATACGCAGTATTTT. Amino acid sequence: CSALSTDTQYF.

The genes are TRBV5-4 and TRBJ2-2; TRBD1 matches at 9 bases. Looked up from germline, CDR1 is SGHNT and CDR2 is YYREEE (reference sequence). The CDR3 loop spans 16 amino acids. V lost 0 bases, J lost 6 bases, and 6 bases stayed unmatched. For the CDR3, the DNA is TGTGCCAGCAGCTTGGACCAGACAGGGGGTTCCGGGGAGCTGTTTTTT. Protein: CASSLDQTGGSGELFF.

The chain links TRBV9 to TRBJ2-5, with 10 positions matching TRBD2. V lost 2 bases, J lost 2 bases, and 6 bases stayed unmatched. The CDR3 consists of 16 residues. Per the germline V gene, CDR1 is SGDLS and CDR2 is YYNGEE. The CDR3 protein is CASSVSDSGGQETQYF. CDR3 nucleotides: TGTGCCAGCAGCGTTTCCGATAGCGGGGGGCAAGAGACCCAGTACTTC.

The rearrangement links TRBV7-9 to TRBJ2-7, with a weak D call TRBD1 (6 bases). Germline CDR1 reads SEHNR; CDR2 reads FQNEAQ (reference sequence). The CDR3 contains 12 residues. Trimming removed 1 base at V and 6 bases at J, with 7 bases between. CDR3 in amino acids: CASSLGRGEQYF. The CDR3 DNA reads as TGTGCCAGCAGCTTAGGCAGGGGCGAGCAGTACTTC.

J is TRBJ1-1 and V is TRBV5-1; D not resolved. The CDR3 runs 14 residues. In germline, CDR1 is SGHRS, CDR2 YFSETQ. V lost 0 bases and J lost 2, with 8 bases in between. CDR3 in DNA: TGCGCCAGCAGCTTGGACAGACCAAACACTGAAGCTTTCTTT. Residues: CASSLDRPNTEAFF.

This chain connects TRBV28 to TRBJ1-2, with D possibly being TRBD1 (5 bases). CDR1 is MDHEN and CDR2 is SYDVKM in the germline V gene. The CDR3 sequence is 14 residues long. V lost 5 bases and J 2 bases, leaving 12 bases between the germline ends. The CDR3 here is CASSAGGMNYGYTF. CDR3 bases: TGTGCCAGCAGTGCGGGGGGGATGAACTATGGCTACACCTTC.

The CDR3 protein is CASSLGLVGTDTQYF. DNA of the CDR3: TGTGCCAGCAGCTTGGGTCTAGTAGGCACAGATACGCAGTATTTT. The V gene is TRBV5-4, the J gene TRBJ2-3; D unclear. V was shortened by 0 bases and J by 1 base, with 9 bases between the two germline ends. In germline, CDR1 is SGHNT, CDR2 YYREEE (reference sequence). The CDR3 runs 15 residues.

This clone showed up just a few times. The gene calls are TRBV6-1 and TRBJ2-7; TRBD2 is a possible D gene (6 bases). The CDR3 totals 10 residues. V was shortened by 3 bases and J by 12 bases, with 9 bases between the two germline ends. Germline V gene lookup returns CDR1 MNHNS and CDR2 SASEGT. The CDR3 here is CASSEGLPYF. The CDR3 DNA reads as TGTGCCAGCAGTGAGGGACTGCCGTACTTC.

The chain is built from TRBV11-2 and TRBJ2-3; D call uncertain. Trimming pared 4 bases from V and 4 bases from J, leaving 9 bases between. Per the germline V gene, CDR1 is SGHAT and CDR2 is FQNNGV. The CDR3 runs to 13 residues. CDR3 in amino acids: CASSSHVADTQYF. In nucleotides, the CDR3 is TGTGCCAGCAGCTCCCATGTTGCAGATACGCAGTATTTT.

This chain joins TRBV2 and TRBJ2-7; a weak D match, TRBD1 (6 bases). V was shortened by 6 bases and J by 4 bases, with 10 bases between the two germline ends. Germline CDR1 is SNHLY and CDR2 is FYNNEI. This CDR3 comprises 12 residues. CDR3: CASRADSYEQYF. The CDR3, as DNA: TGTGCCAGCAGAGCGGACAGTTACGAGCAGTACTTC.

The chain recombines TRBV2 with TRBJ2-2; 11 bases map to TRBD2. The length of the CDR3 is 15 residues. The junction had 8 bases not matched to a gene; V was cut back by 7 bases and J by 7 bases. From germline, CDR1 is SNHLY and CDR2 FYNNEI. The CDR3 reads CASKPTSGEGGELFF. The CDR3 DNA is TGTGCCAGCAAACCGACTAGCGGGGAGGGCGGGGAGCTGTTTTTT. The entire variable domain, with the rest obtained from reference TRBV2 and TRBJ2-2, is as follows: EPEVTQTPSHQVTQMGQEVILRCVPISNHLYFYWYRQILGQKVEFLVSFYNNEISEKSEIFDDQFSVERPDGSNFTLKIRSTKLEDSAMYFCASKPTSGEGGELFFGEGSRLTVL.

The CDR3 loop is CASSFLGSPLHF. Here the CDR3 DNA reads TGTGCCAGCAGTTTTCTAGGATCACCCCTCCACTTT. The chain couples TRBV28 to TRBJ1-6; D not resolved. Germline V gene sequence: CDR1 MDHEN, CDR2 SYDVKM. CDR3 length: 12 amino acids. Trimming shortened V by 3 bases and J by 10 bases, and 7 bases separated the two germline ends.

The chain carries TRBV24-1 and TRBJ1-2, with 9 bases matching TRBD1. Trimming took 2 bases from V and 7 from J; bases not matched to a gene: 4. This CDR3 region has 14 residues. Germline V gene data show CDR1 as KGHDR and CDR2 as SFDVKD. In DNA, the CDR3 is TGTGCCACCAGTGATTCCGGACAGGGGTTTGGCTACACCTTC. Amino acid sequence: CATSDSGQGFGYTF.

The V gene is TRBV19, the J gene TRBJ1-2; 9 bases are shared with TRBD1. Per the germline V gene, CDR1 is LNHDA and CDR2 is SQIVND (reference sequence). This CDR3 comprises 14 residues. V was clipped by 5 bases and J by 8 bases; unmatched bases: 9. The CDR3 DNA reads TGTGCCAGTAGTGTACCGGGACAGGGCGTAGGCTACACCTTC. It encodes CASSVPGQGVGYTF.

The V call is TRBV6-5, the J call TRBJ1-1; 7 bases are a match to TRBD1. V was pared by 6 bases and J by 9 bases, with 19 bases of the junction left unmatched. CDR1 is MNHEY, CDR2 SVGAGI, per germline. The CDR3 sequence is 16 residues long. The CDR3 DNA sequence: TGTGCCAGCAGATACAGTTCCTGGACAGGTGCCCATAAAGCTTTCTTT. It is translated as CASRYSSWTGAHKAFF.